This entry describes one T cell receptor beta chain. The table came from immunoSEQ multiplex PCR; TCRdb's copy has only in-frame clones and leaves some out. Here the sample spans 70,000 to 90,000 clones, about 87% being singletons. This entry belongs to a study of blood T cell repertoires in COVID-19. Study-wide context: COVID-19 samples from acute and convalescent phases originated in the United States, Italy and Spain.

Germline values: CDR1 SEHNR, CDR2 FQNEAQ (reference sequence). This CDR3 spans 14 amino acids. The ends lost 4 bases at V and 11 bases at J; junction bases unmatched: 10. V gene TRBV7-9 combines with J gene TRBJ1-1; 10 bases align to TRBD1. The sequencing sample was made of peripheral blood. The sequence was obtained from a man of 80 years or more with active or convalescent COVID-19. The CDR3 reads CASSSGQGPRGAFF. CDR3 bases: TGTGCCAGCAGCTCGGGACAGGGGCCCAGAGGGGCTTTCTTT.